The 4 T cell receptor beta chains below come from one sample, sequenced in a study. TCRdb re-called the RT-PCR reads through MiXCR, storing one row per CDR3 protein. The table shows about 680,000 distinct CDR3 sequences, with approximately 15% occurring only once. The material sequenced was memory CD4+ T cells from blood. The source is a female donor in good health, serving as a healthy control.

Only a few counts were recorded for this clonotype. One end of the junction is discordant with germline, which a read error may explain. The chain uses TRBV24-1 and TRBJ2-1, with 14 bases aligning to TRBD2. The CDR3 length is 11 residues. Germline V lookup: CDR1 KGHDR, CDR2 SFDVKD. The CDR3 loop is CATSDGTSGGF. Here the CDR3 DNA reads TGTGCCACCAGTGATGGGACTAGCGGGGGCTTC.

This clonotype was seen ten or more times. The CDR3 DNA sequence: TGCAGCGTACCCTACCGGACAGGGCGGGGTGAGCAGTTCTTC. This sequence encodes CSVPYRTGRGEQFF. The J gene is TRBJ2-1, the V gene TRBV29-1; TRBD1 matches at 8 bases. J was trimmed by 9 bases and V by 6 bases; bases with no gene match: 13. The length of the CDR3 is 14 residues. Germline V lookup: CDR1 SQVTM, CDR2 ANQGSEA.

This clonotype was observed at least ten times. The chain recombines TRBV7-2 with TRBJ2-5, with TRBD1 identical over 9 bases. Germline V gene sequence: CDR1 SGHTA, CDR2 FQGNSA. This CDR3 has 14 amino acids. With 6 bases clipped from V and 5 bases from J, the junction kept 7 bases outside the gene matches. The CDR3 here is CASRVQGARETQYF. As DNA, the CDR3 is TGTGCCAGCAGGGTACAGGGGGCGCGGGAGACCCAGTACTTC.

This clonotype was seen only a few times. V gene TRBV20-1 combines with J gene TRBJ1-1; 8 bases agree with TRBD1. This CDR3 is 15 amino acids long. Trimming took 4 bases from V and 3 from J; bases not matched to a gene: 10. Per germline, CDR1 DFQATT and CDR2 SNEGSKA (reference sequence). The CDR3 coding sequence is TGCAGTGCTACAAAACCCAGGGGGCGCGACACTGAAGCTTTCTTT. Its translation is CSATKPRGRDTEAFF.